The following is a TCR beta chain sequence with its context. The antigen is not known. Time point in this sample: pretreatment peripheral blood. Per-patient samples, pretreatment and on-treatment, numbered 1 to 8. The sample is drawn from a study of PD-L1 blockade in urothelial cancer. Whole-study context: Blood analysis occurred 3 weeks (second dose) and 6 weeks after treatment start. Overall study results and limits: Pretreatment TCR clonality in blood under the median foretold superior survival.

CDR3 length equals 15 residues. Germline-derived CDR1 and CDR2 are SGHNT and YENEEA. V was cut by 5 bases and J by 4 bases, with 15 bases left in between. The investigators introduced synthetic TCR analog templates into each PCR as spikes. TCRdb's table, derived via immunoSEQ multiplex PCR, lists solely in-frame clones and lacks some. This sample yields 55,000 to 75,000 clones, of which 75% to 85% are seen a single time; 1.5% to 2% belongs to the top ten. The sequence came from a man aged 65-85 years with urothelial cancer. The source material was PBMCs, sampled around atezolizumab (anti-PD-L1) treatment. The rearrangement links TRBV11-3 to TRBJ1-3; weak D call: TRBD1 (6 bases). CDR3 in DNA: TGTGCCAGCAGCCGAGGGGGTTTAGGCGGAAACACCATATATTTT. Protein sequence: CASSRGGLGGNTIYF.